Detailed here is one TCR beta chain. The data originate from a study of blood T cell repertoires in COVID-19. Background on the study: The samples span acute and convalescent COVID-19 from the United States, Italy and Spain. PBMCs, B-cell-depleted T cells, or T cells were the source of the cDNA or gDNA that made up the material.

As originally analysed: Reference gene primer amplification gave nucleated cell count estimates. The table came from immunoSEQ multiplex PCR; TCRdb's copy has only in-frame clones and leaves some out. The V and J calls and clone size come from that table; D and trimming were worked out from the DNA. In the table there are more than 95,000 clones, 80% of which are singletons. Germline V lookup: CDR1 SNHLY, CDR2 FYNNEI. V was clipped by 6 bases and J by 0 bases; unmatched bases: 2. The CDR3 covers 14 residues. The specimen sequenced was peripheral blood. The chain combines TRBV2 with TRBJ2-1, with 7 bases that match TRBD1. The origin of this receptor is a human donor in a cohort sampled during active COVID-19. The CDR3: CASSRQGSYNEQFF. Written as DNA, the CDR3 is TGTGCCAGCAGCCGACAGGGCTCCTACAATGAGCAGTTCTTC.